Listed below are T cell receptor beta chains from one sample, sequenced in a study of OX40 agonist ivuxolimab in advanced cancers. Repertoires were generated with immunoSEQ multiplex PCR, while TCRdb's copy carries only in-frame clones and drops some. The sample holds about 77,000 clones, around four fifths seen once. This specimen was CD4+ or CD8+ T cells sorted from blood, taken in a trial of the OX40 agonist ivuxolimab. The receptors were sampled from an adult with an advanced solid tumor such as melanoma, head and neck, liver or kidney cancer. Both conserved end residues are part of each CDR3. D genes are given only for firm matches. A row's size may be missing; if present it is once, few, many or a size class.

J gene,clone size,D gene,V gene,CDR3 protein,CDR3 DNA
TRBJ2-4,-,-,TRBV7-8,CASSLLGGGKNIQYF,TGTGCCAGCAGCTTACTGGGAGGTGGCAAAAACATTCAGTACTTC
TRBJ2-3,-,TRBD1,TRBV5-5,CASSPVGQGTQYF,TGTGCCAGCAGCCCGGTGGGACAGGGTACGCAGTATTTT
TRBJ2-7,-,-,TRBV27,CASSLLGGGIPYEQYF,TGTGCCAGCAGTTTATTGGGGGGCGGAATTCCCTACGAGCAGTACTTC
TRBJ1-6,-,-,TRBV25-1,CASSTGYNSPLHF,TGTGCCAGCTCAACAGGGTATAATTCACCCCTCCACTTT
TRBJ2-5,-,TRBD2,TRBV2,CASRTSGGPGETQYF,TGTGCCAGCAGGACTAGCGGGGGGCCGGGAGAGACCCAGTACTTC
TRBJ2-1,-,TRBD2,TRBV5-1,CASSLVLAGVYNEQFF,TGCGCCAGCAGCTTGGTCTTAGCGGGAGTTTACAATGAGCAGTTCTTC
TRBJ2-2,-,-,TRBV5-1,CASSPATSGTGELFF,TGCGCCAGCAGCCCCGCAACCTCGGGAACCGGGGAGCTGTTTTTT
TRBJ1-2,-,-,TRBV7-2,CASSLRSIGDGYTF,TGTGCCAGCAGCTTAAGGTCCATTGGGGATGGCTACACCTTC
TRBJ1-2,-,-,TRBV7-2,CASSSRDPNRGYTF,TGTGCCAGCAGCTCCCGGGACCCGAACCGTGGCTACACCTTC
TRBJ2-7,-,TRBD1,TRBV5-1,CASSSPQGAASYEQYF,TGCGCCAGCAGCTCGCCTCAGGGGGCCGCGTCCTACGAGCAGTACTTC
TRBJ2-3,-,TRBD2,TRBV6-5,CASTTGRLRDTQYF,TGTGCCAGCACGACCGGGAGGTTAAGAGATACGCAGTATTTT
TRBJ1-2,-,-,TRBV28,CAISTALAGGYTF,TGTGCCATCAGTACCGCTTTGGCAGGTGGCTACACCTTC
TRBJ1-1,-,-,TRBV5-6,CASSLGGTGGTEAFF,TGTGCCAGCAGCTTGGGAGGGACCGGGGGCACTGAAGCTTTCTTT
TRBJ1-1,few,-,TRBV30,CAWSEQQNTEAFF,TGTGCCTGGAGCGAACAGCAGAACACTGAAGCTTTCTTT
TRBJ2-7,few,TRBD1,TRBV30,CAWSAGTGGYEQYF,TGTGCCTGGAGTGCCGGGACAGGGGGTTACGAGCAGTACTTC
TRBJ1-1,-,-,TRBV6-5,CASSQRRGAEAFF,TGTGCCAGCAGCCAACGGCGGGGCGCTGAAGCTTTCTTT
TRBJ2-1,-,TRBD1,TRBV10-1,CASSKGTGYNEQFF,TGCGCCAGCAGTAAGGGGACAGGCTACAATGAGCAGTTCTTC
TRBJ2-5,few,-,TRBV29-1,CSAARAGETQYF,TGCAGCGCTGCGAGGGCCGGGGAGACCCAGTACTTC
TRBJ2-4,-,-,TRBV30,CAWSIKGAKNIQYF,TGTGCCTGGAGTATAAAGGGGGCCAAAAACATTCAGTACTTC
TRBJ2-5,once,TRBD1,TRBV7-9,CASSLVPGGRETQYF,TGTGCCAGCAGCTTAGTGCCAGGGGGCAGGGAGACCCAGTACTTC
TRBJ2-7,-,-,TRBV6-1,CASRQQGGDFYEQYF,TGTGCCAGCAGGCAACAGGGGGGGGACTTCTACGAGCAGTACTTC
TRBJ1-1,once,TRBD1,TRBV18,CASSPSILTGKAEAFF,TGTGCCAGCTCACCCTCGATCTTGACAGGGAAGGCTGAAGCTTTCTTT
TRBJ2-5,-,-,TRBV18,CASSPTGNGETQYF,TGTGCCAGCTCACCTACAGGGAACGGAGAGACCCAGTACTTC
TRBJ2-4,once,-,TRBV6-5,CASSSTGTGNIQYF,TGTGCCAGCAGTTCCACCGGGACGGGAAACATTCAGTACTTC
TRBJ2-5,-,-,TRBV12-5,CASGWGDTETQYF,TGTGCTAGTGGTTGGGGGGACACGGAGACCCAGTACTTC
TRBJ1-1,-,-,TRBV5-1,CASSFSGDTEAFF,TGCGCCAGCAGCTTCTCCGGAGACACTGAAGCTTTCTTT
TRBJ2-5,-,TRBD1,TRBV5-1,CASSPGTEETQYF,TGCGCCAGCAGTCCCGGGACAGAAGAGACCCAGTACTTC
TRBJ2-3,-,-,TRBV2,CASSFGLGRDTDTQYF,TGTGCCAGCAGCTTTGGACTGGGCCGGGACACAGATACGCAGTATTTT
TRBJ2-2,-,TRBD1,TRBV11-2,CASSPDRGLRAGELFF,TGTGCCAGCAGCCCGGACAGGGGCCTACGGGCCGGGGAGCTGTTTTTT
TRBJ2-5,-,-,TRBV6-5,CASRTEKETQYF,TGTGCCAGCAGGACGGAGAAAGAGACCCAGTACTTC
TRBJ1-5,-,-,TRBV2,CASSASDSNQPQHF,TGTGCCAGCAGTGCGTCGGATAGCAATCAGCCCCAGCATTTT
TRBJ1-1,few,-,TRBV18,CASSLGVNTEAFF,TGTGCCAGCTCACTTGGGGTGAACACTGAAGCTTTCTTT
TRBJ2-1,-,TRBD2,TRBV19,CASSITGRALRNEQFF,TGTGCCAGTAGTATTACCGGGAGGGCCCTCCGCAATGAGCAGTTCTTC
TRBJ2-4,-,TRBD1,TRBV19,CASAGQGAAKNIQYF,TGTGCCAGCGCAGGACAGGGGGCAGCCAAAAACATTCAGTACTTC
TRBJ2-7,-,TRBD2,TRBV7-9,CASSSSGGWYEQYF,TGTGCCAGCAGCTCGAGCGGGGGGTGGTACGAGCAGTACTTC
TRBJ1-3,-,-,TRBV11-3,CASSLGAAGNTIYF,TGTGCCAGCAGCTTAGGGGCCGCTGGAAACACCATATATTTT
TRBJ1-1,few,-,TRBV10-3,CAISESTAEAFF,TGTGCCATCAGTGAGTCAACCGCTGAAGCTTTCTTT
TRBJ2-1,-,TRBD2,TRBV4-2,CASSHPRAGVYNEQFF,TGTGCCAGCAGCCACCCCCGAGCGGGAGTTTACAATGAGCAGTTCTTC
TRBJ2-3,-,-,TRBV7-9,CASSLGGSDSTDTQYF,TGTGCCAGCAGCTTAGGGGGATCGGATAGCACAGATACGCAGTATTTT
TRBJ1-1,-,-,TRBV5-6,CASTRGMNTEAFF,TGTGCCAGCACTCGCGGTATGAACACTGAAGCTTTCTTT
TRBJ1-1,-,-,TRBV5-1,CASAGGVPTEAFF,TGCGCCAGCGCCGGAGGGGTTCCCACTGAAGCTTTCTTT
TRBJ2-3,-,-,TRBV6-5,CASATLSGRADTQYF,TGTGCCAGCGCGACCTTGAGCGGAAGGGCAGATACGCAGTATTTT
TRBJ2-2,-,-,TRBV19,CASSIYLGSLTGELFF,TGTGCCAGTAGTATATATCTGGGCAGCCTGACCGGGGAGCTGTTTTTT
TRBJ2-3,-,-,TRBV6-1,CASSEKGYEDTQYF,TGTGCCAGCAGTGAAAAGGGCTATGAAGATACGCAGTATTTT
TRBJ2-1,-,-,TRBV6-5,CASSVLWGSEQFF,TGTGCCAGCAGTGTTCTTTGGGGGAGCGAGCAGTTCTTC
TRBJ1-3,-,-,TRBV11-2,CASSPAGLVAGNTIYF,TGTGCCAGCAGCCCAGCAGGGTTGGTAGCTGGAAACACCATATATTTT
TRBJ1-2,-,-,TRBV30,CAWSLRTGYTF,TGTGCCTGGAGTCTCCGGACGGGCTACACCTTC
TRBJ2-7,-,-,TRBV19,CASSMSQTGVYEQYF,TGTGCCAGTAGTATGTCACAGACAGGAGTATACGAGCAGTACTTC
TRBJ2-1,-,-,TRBV7-8,CASSLETAYYNEQFF,TGTGCCAGCAGCTTAGAAACAGCATACTACAATGAGCAGTTCTTC
TRBJ2-2,few,-,TRBV19,CASRSRQEAGTGELFF,TGTGCCAGTAGAAGCAGACAGGAGGCGGGGACCGGGGAGCTGTTTTTT
TRBJ1-3,-,TRBD1,TRBV2,CASSRDRTTLNTIYF,TGTGCCAGCTCTAGGGACAGGACTACTCTAAACACCATATATTTT
TRBJ1-2,-,-,TRBV7-6,CASSRGGGYTF,TGTGCCAGCAGCAGGGGCGGTGGCTACACCTTC